The T cell receptor (beta chain) described here comes from a study of blood T cell repertoires in COVID-19. Study details: COVID-19 samples collected from the United States, Italy and Spain covered acute and convalescent phases. Sample material is recorded as cDNA or gDNA derived from T cells, B-cell-depleted T cells, or PBMCs.

In the authors' methods: By means of reference gene primer amplification, nucleated cell counts were estimated. The data were produced by immunoSEQ multiplex PCR, yet TCRdb's version contains in-frame clones alone and is incomplete. The D gene and trimming were derived from the DNA, and the V and J assignments and clone size from that table. The data hold about 13,000 clones, with approximately 91% observed a single time. Trimming removed 3 bases at V and 6 bases at J, with 16 bases between. Germline V gives CDR1 MDHEN, CDR2 SYDVKM. This CDR3 is 15 amino acids long. Sequencing was done on a sample of peripheral blood. This clonotype was sampled from a human donor in a cohort sampled during active COVID-19. The chain recombines TRBV28 with TRBJ2-3, with D possibly being TRBD2 (6 bases). The CDR3 nucleotides read TGTGCCAGCAGTTTTACGCGGGACCGCCCCGATACGCAGTATTTT. Translating it yields CASSFTRDRPDTQYF.